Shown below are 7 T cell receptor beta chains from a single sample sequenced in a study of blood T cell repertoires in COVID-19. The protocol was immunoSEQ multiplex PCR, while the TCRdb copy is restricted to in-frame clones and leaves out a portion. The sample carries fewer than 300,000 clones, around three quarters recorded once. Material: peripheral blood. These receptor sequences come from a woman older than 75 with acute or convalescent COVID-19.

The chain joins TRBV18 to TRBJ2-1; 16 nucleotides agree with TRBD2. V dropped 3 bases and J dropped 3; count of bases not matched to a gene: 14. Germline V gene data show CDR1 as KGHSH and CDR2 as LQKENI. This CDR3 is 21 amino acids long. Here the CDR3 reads CASSPPGLAGGPYLVYNEQFF. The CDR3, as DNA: TGTGCCAGCTCACCCCCGGGACTAGCGGGAGGGCCCTACCTGGTCTACAATGAGCAGTTCTTC.

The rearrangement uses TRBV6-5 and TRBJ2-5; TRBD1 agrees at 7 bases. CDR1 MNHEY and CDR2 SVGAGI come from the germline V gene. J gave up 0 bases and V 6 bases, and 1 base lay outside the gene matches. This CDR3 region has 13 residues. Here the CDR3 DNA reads TGTGCCAGCAGGGGACAGAACCAAGAGACCCAGTACTTC. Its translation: CASRGQNQETQYF.

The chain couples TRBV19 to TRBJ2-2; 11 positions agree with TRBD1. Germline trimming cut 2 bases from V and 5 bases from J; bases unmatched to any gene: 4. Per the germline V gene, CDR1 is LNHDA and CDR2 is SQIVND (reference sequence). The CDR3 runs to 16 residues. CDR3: CASSILGTGGTGELFF. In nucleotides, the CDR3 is TGTGCCAGTAGTATACTAGGGACAGGGGGTACCGGGGAGCTGTTTTTT.

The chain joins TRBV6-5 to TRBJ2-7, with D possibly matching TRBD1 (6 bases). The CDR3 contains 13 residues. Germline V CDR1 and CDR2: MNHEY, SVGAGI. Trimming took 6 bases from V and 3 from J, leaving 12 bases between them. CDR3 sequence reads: CASSATGDYEQYF. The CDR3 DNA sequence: TGTGCCAGCAGCGCGACAGGAGACTACGAGCAGTACTTC.

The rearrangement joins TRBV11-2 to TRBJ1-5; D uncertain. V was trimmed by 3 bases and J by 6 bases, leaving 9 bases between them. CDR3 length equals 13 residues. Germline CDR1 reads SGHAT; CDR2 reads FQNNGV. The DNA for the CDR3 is TGTGCCAGCAGCTTCGGGAGAAGTCAGCCCCAGCATTTT. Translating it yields CASSFGRSQPQHF.

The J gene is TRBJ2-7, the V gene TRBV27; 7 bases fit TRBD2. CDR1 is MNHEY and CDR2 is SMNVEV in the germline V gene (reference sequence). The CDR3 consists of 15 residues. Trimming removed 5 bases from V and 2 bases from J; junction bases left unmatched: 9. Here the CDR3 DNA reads TGTGCCAGCAGTCTCCAATGGGGGGGGACCTACGAGCAGTACTTC. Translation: CASSLQWGGTYEQYF.

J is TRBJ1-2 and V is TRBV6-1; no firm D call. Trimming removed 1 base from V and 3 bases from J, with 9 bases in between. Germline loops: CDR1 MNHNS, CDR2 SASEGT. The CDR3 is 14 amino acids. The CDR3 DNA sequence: TGTGCCAGCAGTGAAGACAGAAACTACTATGGCTACACCTTC. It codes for CASSEDRNYYGYTF.